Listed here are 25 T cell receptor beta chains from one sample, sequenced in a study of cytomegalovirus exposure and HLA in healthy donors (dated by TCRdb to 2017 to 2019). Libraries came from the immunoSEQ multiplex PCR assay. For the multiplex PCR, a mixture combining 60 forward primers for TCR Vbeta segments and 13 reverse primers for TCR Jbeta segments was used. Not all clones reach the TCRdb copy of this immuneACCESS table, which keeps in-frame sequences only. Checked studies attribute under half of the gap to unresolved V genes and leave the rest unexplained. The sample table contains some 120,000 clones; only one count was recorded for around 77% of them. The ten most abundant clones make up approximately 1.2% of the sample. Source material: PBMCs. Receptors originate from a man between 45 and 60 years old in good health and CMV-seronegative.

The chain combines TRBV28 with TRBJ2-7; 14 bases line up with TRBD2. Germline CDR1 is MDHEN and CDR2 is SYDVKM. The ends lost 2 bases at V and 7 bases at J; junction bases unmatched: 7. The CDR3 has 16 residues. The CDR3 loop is CASSLQGTSGSKEQYF. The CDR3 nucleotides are TGTGCCAGCAGTTTACAAGGGACTAGCGGGAGTAAAGAGCAGTACTTC. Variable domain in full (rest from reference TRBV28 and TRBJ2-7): DVKVTQSSRYLVKRTGEKVFLECVQDMDHENMFWYRQDPGLGLRLIYFSYDVKMKEKGDIPEGYSVSREKKERFSLILESASTNQTSMYLCASSLQGTSGSKEQYFGPGTRLTVT.

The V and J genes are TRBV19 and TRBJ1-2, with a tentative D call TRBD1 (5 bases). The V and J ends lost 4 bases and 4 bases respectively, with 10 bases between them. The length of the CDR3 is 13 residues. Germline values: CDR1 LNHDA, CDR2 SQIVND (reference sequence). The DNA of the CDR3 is TGTGCCAGTAGTAAGGACAAATCCTATGGCTACACCTTC. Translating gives CASSKDKSYGYTF.

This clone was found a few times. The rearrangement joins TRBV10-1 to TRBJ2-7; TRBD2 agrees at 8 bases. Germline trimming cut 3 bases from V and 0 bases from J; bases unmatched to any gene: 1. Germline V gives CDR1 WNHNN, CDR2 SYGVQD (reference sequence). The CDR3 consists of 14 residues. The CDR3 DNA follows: TGCGCCAGCAGTGATAGCGGGAACTCCTACGAGCAGTACTTC. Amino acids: CASSDSGNSYEQYF.

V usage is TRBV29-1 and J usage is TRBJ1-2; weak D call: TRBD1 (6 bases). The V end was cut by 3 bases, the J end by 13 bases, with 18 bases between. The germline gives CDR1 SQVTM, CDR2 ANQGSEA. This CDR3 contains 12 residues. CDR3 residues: CSVEPTGSSSTF. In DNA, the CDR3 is TGCAGCGTTGAGCCGACAGGTTCTTCCTCCACCTTC.

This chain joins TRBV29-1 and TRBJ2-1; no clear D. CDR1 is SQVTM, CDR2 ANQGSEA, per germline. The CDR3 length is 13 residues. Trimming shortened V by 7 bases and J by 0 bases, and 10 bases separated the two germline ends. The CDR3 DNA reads TGCAGCGGGTACCCTAGCTCCTACAATGAGCAGTTCTTC. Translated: CSGYPSSYNEQFF.

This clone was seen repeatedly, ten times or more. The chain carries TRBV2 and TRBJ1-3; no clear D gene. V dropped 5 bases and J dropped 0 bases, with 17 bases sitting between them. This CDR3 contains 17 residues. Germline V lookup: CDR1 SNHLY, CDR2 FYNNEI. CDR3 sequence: CASSFQDSSLSGNTIYF. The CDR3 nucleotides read TGTGCCAGCAGTTTCCAGGATTCGTCCCTCTCTGGAAACACCATATATTTT.

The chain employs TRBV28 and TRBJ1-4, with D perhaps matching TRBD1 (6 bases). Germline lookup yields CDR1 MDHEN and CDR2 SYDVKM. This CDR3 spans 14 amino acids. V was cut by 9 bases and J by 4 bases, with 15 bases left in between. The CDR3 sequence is CASYEQGDNEKLFF. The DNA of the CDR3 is TGTGCCAGTTATGAACAGGGCGATAATGAAAAACTGTTTTTT.

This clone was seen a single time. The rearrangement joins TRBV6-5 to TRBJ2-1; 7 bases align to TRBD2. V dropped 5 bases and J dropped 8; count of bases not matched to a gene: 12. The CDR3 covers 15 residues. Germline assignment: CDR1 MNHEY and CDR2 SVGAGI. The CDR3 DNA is TGTGCCAGCAGTCCTCTAGCGGTCTCAAGATATGAGCAGTTCTTC. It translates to CASSPLAVSRYEQFF.

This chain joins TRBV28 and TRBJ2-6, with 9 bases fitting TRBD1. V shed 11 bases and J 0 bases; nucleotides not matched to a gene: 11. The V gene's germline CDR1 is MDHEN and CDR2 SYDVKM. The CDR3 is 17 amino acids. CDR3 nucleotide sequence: TGTGCCGAGGGGCCGGGACAGGGAAGCTCTGGGGCCAACGTCCTGACTTTC. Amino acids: CAEGPGQGSSGANVLTF.

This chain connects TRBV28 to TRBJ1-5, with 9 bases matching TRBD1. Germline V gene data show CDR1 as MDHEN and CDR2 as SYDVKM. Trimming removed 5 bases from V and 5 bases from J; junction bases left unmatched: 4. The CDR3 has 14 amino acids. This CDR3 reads CASSPGTGYQPQHF. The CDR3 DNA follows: TGTGCCAGCAGTCCAGGGACAGGGTATCAGCCCCAGCATTTT.

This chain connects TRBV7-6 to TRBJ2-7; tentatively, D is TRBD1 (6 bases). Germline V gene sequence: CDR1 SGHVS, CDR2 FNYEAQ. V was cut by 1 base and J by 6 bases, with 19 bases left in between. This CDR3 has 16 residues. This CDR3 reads CASSLGGGQGSTEQYF. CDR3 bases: TGTGCCAGCAGCTTAGGTGGTGGGCAGGGGTCCACCGAGCAGTACTTC.

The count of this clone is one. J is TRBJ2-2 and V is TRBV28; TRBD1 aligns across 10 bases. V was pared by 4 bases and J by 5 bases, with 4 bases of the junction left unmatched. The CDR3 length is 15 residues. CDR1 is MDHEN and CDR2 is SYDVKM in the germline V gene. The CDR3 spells CASSSGTGVTGELFF. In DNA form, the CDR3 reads TGTGCCAGCAGTTCCGGGACAGGGGTTACCGGGGAGCTGTTTTTT.

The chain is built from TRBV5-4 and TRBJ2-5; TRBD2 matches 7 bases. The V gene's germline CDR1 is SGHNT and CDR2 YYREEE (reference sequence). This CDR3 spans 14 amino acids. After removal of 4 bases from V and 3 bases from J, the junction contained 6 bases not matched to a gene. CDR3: CASSPSLAEETQYF. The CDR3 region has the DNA TGTGCCAGCAGCCCGTCGCTAGCGGAAGAGACCCAGTACTTC. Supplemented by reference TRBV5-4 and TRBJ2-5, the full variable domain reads ETGVTQSPTHLIKTRGQQVTLRCSSQSGHNTVSWYQQALGQGPQFIFQYYREEENGRGNFPPRFSGLQFPNYSSELNVNALELDDSALYLCASSPSLAEETQYFGPGTRLLVL.

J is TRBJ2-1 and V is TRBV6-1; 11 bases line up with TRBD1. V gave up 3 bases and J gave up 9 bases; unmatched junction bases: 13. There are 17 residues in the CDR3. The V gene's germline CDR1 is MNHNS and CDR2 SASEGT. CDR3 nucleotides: TGTGCCAGCAGTGAGCTCCCGGACAGGGGGCTTTTGGGTGAGCAGTTCTTC. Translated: CASSELPDRGLLGEQFF.

CDR3 sequence (DNA): TGTGCCAGCAGCGCGCCTGAAAGGGGAACTGAAGCTTTCTTT. This codes for CASSAPERGTEAFF. The gene calls are TRBV7-8 and TRBJ1-1; tentative D call: TRBD1 (5 bases). CDR3 size: 14 residues. V lost 5 bases and J 5 bases, leaving 15 bases between the germline ends. The germline gives CDR1 SGHVS, CDR2 FQNEAQ.

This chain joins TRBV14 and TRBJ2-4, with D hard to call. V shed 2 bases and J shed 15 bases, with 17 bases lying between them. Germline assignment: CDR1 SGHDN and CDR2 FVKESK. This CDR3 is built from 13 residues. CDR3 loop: CASSQLITALRYF. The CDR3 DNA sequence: TGTGCCAGCAGCCAATTAATCACAGCCCTCCGGTACTTC.

The CDR3 protein is CASSRGVANEKLFF. The CDR3 DNA sequence: TGTGCCAGCAGCCGTGGAGTTGCTAATGAAAAACTGTTTTTT. This chain links TRBV7-9 with TRBJ1-4; the D is unclear. CDR3 length equals 14 residues. The V gene lost 5 bases and the J gene lost 3 bases, with 10 bases spanning the gap. The germline V gene encodes CDR1 SEHNR and CDR2 FQNEAQ (reference sequence).

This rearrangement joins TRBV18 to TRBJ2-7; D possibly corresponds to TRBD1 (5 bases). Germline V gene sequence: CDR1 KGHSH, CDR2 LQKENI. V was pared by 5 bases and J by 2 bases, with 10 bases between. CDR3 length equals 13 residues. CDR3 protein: CASSLDTPYEQYF. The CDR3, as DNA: TGTGCCAGCTCATTGGACACCCCCTACGAGCAGTACTTC.

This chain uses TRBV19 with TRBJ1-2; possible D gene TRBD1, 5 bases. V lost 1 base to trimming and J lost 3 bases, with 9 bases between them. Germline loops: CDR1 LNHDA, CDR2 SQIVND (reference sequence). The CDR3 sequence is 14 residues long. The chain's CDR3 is CASSIGAGYYGYTF. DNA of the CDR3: TGTGCCAGTAGTATAGGAGCAGGGTACTATGGCTACACCTTC.

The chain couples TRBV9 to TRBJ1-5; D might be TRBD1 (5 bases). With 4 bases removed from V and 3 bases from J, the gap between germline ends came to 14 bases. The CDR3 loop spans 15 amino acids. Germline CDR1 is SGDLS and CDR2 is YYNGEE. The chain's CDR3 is CASSPRVGDNQPQHF. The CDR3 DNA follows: TGTGCCAGCAGCCCCCGGGTAGGGGACAATCAGCCCCAGCATTTT. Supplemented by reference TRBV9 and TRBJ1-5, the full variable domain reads DSGVTQTPKHLITATGQRVTLRCSPRSGDLSVYWYQQSLDQGLQFLIQYYNGEERAKGNILERFSAQQFPDLHSELNLSSLELGDSALYFCASSPRVGDNQPQHFGDGTRLSIL.

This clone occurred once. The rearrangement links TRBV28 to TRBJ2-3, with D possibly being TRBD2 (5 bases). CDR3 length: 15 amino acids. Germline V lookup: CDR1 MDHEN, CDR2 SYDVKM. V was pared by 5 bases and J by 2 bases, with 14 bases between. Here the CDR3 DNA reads TGTGCCAGCAGTACCCGGGTAGCGAACACAGATACGCAGTATTTT. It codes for CASSTRVANTDTQYF.

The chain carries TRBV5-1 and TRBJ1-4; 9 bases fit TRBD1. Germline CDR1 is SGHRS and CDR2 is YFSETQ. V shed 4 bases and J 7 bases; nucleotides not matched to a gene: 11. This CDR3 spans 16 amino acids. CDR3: CASSPGTGRSSEKLFF. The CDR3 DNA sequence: TGCGCCAGCAGCCCAGGGACAGGGCGGAGTAGTGAAAAACTGTTTTTT.

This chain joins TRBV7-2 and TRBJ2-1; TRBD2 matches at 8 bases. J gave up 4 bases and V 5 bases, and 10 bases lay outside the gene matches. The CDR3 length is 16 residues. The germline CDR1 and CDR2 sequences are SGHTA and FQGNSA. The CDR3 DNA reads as TGTGCCAGCAGCCGAACTAGCGGAGGAGAATACAATGAGCAGTTCTTC. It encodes CASSRTSGGEYNEQFF.

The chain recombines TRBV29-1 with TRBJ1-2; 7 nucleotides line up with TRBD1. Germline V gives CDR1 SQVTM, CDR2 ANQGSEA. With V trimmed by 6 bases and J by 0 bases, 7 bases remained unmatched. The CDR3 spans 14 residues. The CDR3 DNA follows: TGCAGCGTCCGACGGACAGGAGCTAACTATGGCTACACCTTC. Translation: CSVRRTGANYGYTF.

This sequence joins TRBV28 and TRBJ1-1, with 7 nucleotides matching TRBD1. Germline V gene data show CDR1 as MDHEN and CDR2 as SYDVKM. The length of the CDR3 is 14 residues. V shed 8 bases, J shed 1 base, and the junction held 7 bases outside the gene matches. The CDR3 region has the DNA TGTGCCAGCCTAATTGGGACAGCGAACACTGAAGCTTTCTTT. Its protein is CASLIGTANTEAFF.